The clone carrying this T cell receptor beta chain was seen only a few times. The data stem from a study of spatial heterogeneity in lung cancer. CDR3 length: 15 residues. Germline assignment: CDR1 SGHTA and CDR2 FQGNSA. Trimming removed 0 bases at V and 2 bases at J, with 8 bases between. In the library, each TCR cDNA molecule bore its own unique molecular identifier. MiXCR was run by TCRdb on the 5' RACE reads, yielding one entry per CDR3 protein. The data hold around 40,000 distinct CDR3 sequences, with 5.8% observed a single time. Time point reported: sample taken at primary tumor resection. Whole RNA was taken from tumor, nontumor lung or frozen PBMC; it was then sequenced unsorted.

V is TRBV7-2 and J is TRBJ1-5; possible D gene TRBD1, 5 bases. This specimen consisted of PBMCs, obtained at surgery. The clonotype was recovered from a male donor with early-stage non-small cell lung cancer. The CDR3 nucleotides read TGTGCCAGCAGCTTAGCAGGCAGGGGCAATCAGCCCCAGCATTTT. This sequence encodes CASSLAGRGNQPQHF.